This T cell receptor beta chain derives from a study of T cells in tumors after PD-1 blockade. The ends were cut back, 7 bases at V and 8 bases at J, with 21 bases in the middle. Germline lookup yields CDR1 LGHDT and CDR2 YNNKEL (reference sequence). The length of the CDR3 is 15 residues. The method was immunoSEQ multiplex PCR; TCRdb's version includes in-frame clones alone and lacks a portion of them. The table shows roughly 48,000 clones, with roughly 80% occurring only once. The clonotype originates from a human donor with basal cell carcinoma. The source material was PBMCs, sampled before anti-PD-1 treatment. The V and J genes are TRBV3-1 (or the pseudogene TRBV3-2) and TRBJ2-1; D is perhaps TRBD1 or TRBD2 (6 bases each). This CDR3 reads CASNLQGYGGDEQFF. Here the CDR3 DNA reads TGTGCCAGCAACTTACAGGGATATGGCGGGGATGAGCAGTTCTTC.